The TCR beta chain under discussion was sequenced for a study of cytomegalovirus exposure and HLA in healthy donors. Looking at the study overall: The 95 to 150 validation repertoires used the same platform as the 550 to 750 first-cohort repertoires, a later analysis reported.

CDR3 length equals 16 residues. Germline CDR1 is SGHRS and CDR2 is YFSETQ. V gave up 3 bases and J gave up 2 bases, with 16 bases separating them. Details on this clone: Its antigen is unknown.

The data were produced by immunoSEQ multiplex PCR, yet TCRdb's version contains in-frame clones alone and is incomplete. The table lists under 75,000 clones, 85% to 95% of them singletons. General study results and limits: 150 to 200 TCR beta chains were listed as cytomegalovirus-associated. The classifier, whose performance was assessed in both the original and validation cohorts, reportedly diagnosed cytomegalovirus status with high specificity and sensitivity.

This sequence was found in a man aged 18 to 30 in good health and CMV-seropositive. The chain joins TRBV5-1 to TRBJ2-3; D perhaps matches TRBD2 (6 bases). Input material: PBMCs. CDR3 sequence: CASSSGLSLTTDTQYF. The DNA for the CDR3 is TGCGCCAGCAGCTCGGGACTCTCTCTAACCACAGATACGCAGTATTTT.